Sequencing of this T cell receptor beta chain was carried out in a study of blood T cells in healthy people across ages. Study overall: Through template switching, about one barcoded beta molecule was captured per two T cells, as measured in model experiments.

The use of a sample-barcoded 5' primer and a J-beta primer mix characterized a second PCR of roughly 6 to 11 cycles. There were at least 3 million CDR3-containing paired-end reads obtained from each sample. TCRdb itself ran the 5' RACE reads through MiXCR, one entry per CDR3 protein. The sample holds about a million distinct CDR3 sequences, about two fifths seen once. There are 12 residues in the CDR3. Germline V CDR1 and CDR2: DFQATT, SNEGSKA (reference sequence). With 0 bases removed from V and 11 bases from J, the gap between germline ends came to 12 bases. The receptor was derived from a man between 18 and 29 years old in good health. The specimen sequenced was blood. This sequence joins TRBV20-1 and TRBJ2-3, with D uncertain. CDR3 nucleotides: TGCAGTGCTAGAGATTTGGCCGTCGGGCAGTATTTT. Its protein product is CSARDLAVGQYF.